What follows are 26 T cell receptor beta chains derived from one specimen sequenced in a study of blood T cells in healthy people across ages. A sample-barcoded 5' primer and a J-beta primer mix were used in a second PCR of roughly 7 to 11 cycles. TCRdb used MiXCR to reprocess the 5' RACE reads, holding one entry per CDR3 protein. The top ten hold around 30% of the sample, which has approximately 800,000 distinct CDR3 sequences, about 59% seen once. Source material: blood. The receptor source for this set is a man aged 25 to 40 in good health.

This clonotype was picked up a small number of times. The rearrangement joins TRBV7-9 to TRBJ2-3; the match to TRBD1 covers 8 bases. The ends lost 11 bases at V and 1 base at J; junction bases unmatched: 5. Germline assignment: CDR1 SEHNR and CDR2 FQNEAQ (reference sequence). The CDR3 covers 13 residues. CDR3 loop: CASPGGGTDTQYF. The CDR3 nucleotides read TGTGCCTCACCAGGGGGCGGCACAGATACGCAGTATTTT.

This clonotype was picked up a small number of times. This chain links TRBV5-1 with TRBJ2-7; no clear D. The CDR3 spans 14 residues. Germline CDR1 reads SGHRS; CDR2 reads YFSETQ. V was shortened by 5 bases and J by 0 bases, with 12 bases between the two germline ends. CDR3 sequence: CASRSQASSYEQYF. For the CDR3, the DNA is TGCGCCAGCAGGTCTCAGGCTAGCTCCTACGAGCAGTACTTC.

This clonotype is a singleton in its sample. The chain couples TRBV7-9 to TRBJ2-5; D perhaps matches TRBD2 (6 bases). V dropped 1 base and J dropped 5 bases, with 17 bases sitting between them. Germline V gives CDR1 SEHNR, CDR2 FQNEAQ (reference sequence). The CDR3 contains 16 residues. CDR3 bases: TGTGCCAGCAGCTTAGGAACTAGCACCGTTTCGGAGACCCAGTACTTC. Its translation: CASSLGTSTVSETQYF.

This chain joins TRBV20-1 and TRBJ1-5; 7 nucleotides agree with TRBD1. In germline, CDR1 is DFQATT, CDR2 SNEGSKA (reference sequence). After removal of 6 bases from V and 5 bases from J, the junction contained 7 bases not matched to a gene. This CDR3 has 13 residues. This CDR3 is CSATGQADQPQHF. DNA of the CDR3: TGCAGTGCAACCGGACAGGCCGATCAGCCCCAGCATTTT.

This chain connects TRBV7-2 to TRBJ2-3; D assignment may be TRBD1 or TRBD2 (5 bases each). Germline V CDR1 and CDR2: SGHTA, FQGNSA. The CDR3 length is 15 residues. V was pared by 4 bases and J by 2 bases, with 13 bases between. The DNA for the CDR3 is TGTGCCAGCAGCTACGCCGGGACCGCCACAGATACGCAGTATTTT. This translates into CASSYAGTATDTQYF. The full variable domain, rest sourced from reference TRBV7-2 and TRBJ2-3, is GAGVSQSPSNKVTEKGKDVELRCDPISGHTALYWYRQSLGQGLEFLIYFQGNSAPDKSGLPSDRFSAERTGGSVSTLTIQRTQQEDSAVYLCASSYAGTATDTQYFGPGTRLTVL.

The CDR3 DNA reads as TGCGCCAGCAGGGGCCTGGAGGAAGGGAGTAATTCACCCCTCCACTTT. Protein product: CASRGLEEGSNSPLHF. V and J are TRBV5-1 and TRBJ1-6; D is unclear. The CDR3 has 16 amino acids. The V and J ends lost 5 bases and 6 bases respectively, with 18 bases between them. Germline values: CDR1 SGHRS, CDR2 YFSETQ.

This rearrangement joins TRBV12-3 or TRBV12-4 to TRBJ2-4; 7 bases agree with TRBD2. The length of the CDR3 is 16 residues. The V gene end was trimmed by 0 bases and the J gene end by 3 bases; junction bases not matched to a gene: 5. The chain's CDR3 is CASSLAGRDDKNIQYF. The CDR3 region has the DNA TGTGCCAGCAGTTTAGCAGGGAGGGATGACAAAAACATTCAGTACTTC.

The genes are TRBV11-2 and TRBJ2-7, with 8 nucleotides matching TRBD2. The germline CDR1 and CDR2 sequences are SGHAT and FQNNGV. The CDR3 runs to 16 residues. Germline trimming cut 1 base from V and 0 bases from J; bases unmatched to any gene: 5. The CDR3 is CASSLAGGAPSYEQYF. In nucleotides, the CDR3 is TGTGCCAGCAGCTTAGCCGGGGGGGCCCCCTCCTACGAGCAGTACTTC. The variable domain in full, with the rest retrieved from reference TRBV11-2 and TRBJ2-7, is EAGVAQSPRYKIIEKRQSVAFWCNPISGHATLYWYQQILGQGPKLLIQFQNNGVVDDSQLPKDRFSAERLKGVDSTLKIQPAKLEDSAVYLCASSLAGGAPSYEQYFGPGTRLTVT.

The rearrangement links TRBV4-1 to TRBJ1-1; maybe TRBD1 (6 bases). The CDR3 contains 15 residues. CDR1 and CDR2 (germline): MGHRA, YSYEKL. The V end lost 0 bases, the J end lost 0 bases, and 8 bases lay between the germline ends. The CDR3 DNA reads as TGCGCCAGCAGCCAAGAGACAGGTATGAACACTGAAGCTTTCTTT. This translates into CASSQETGMNTEAFF.

The chain links TRBV4-2 to TRBJ1-2, with a possible D match to TRBD1 (6 bases). CDR1 is LGHNA, CDR2 YNFKEQ, per germline. The length of the CDR3 is 15 residues. The V and J ends lost 4 bases and 6 bases respectively, with 18 bases between them. This CDR3 reads CASSPSGGRRDGYTF. CDR3 bases: TGTGCCAGCAGCCCTTCGGGGGGGCGCCGGGATGGCTACACCTTC.

The chain links TRBV20-1 to TRBJ2-7, with D possibly being TRBD1 (5 bases). Trimming took off 4 bases at V and 6 bases at J, with 16 bases between the two ends. The CDR3 is made up of 13 amino acids. The germline gives CDR1 DFQATT, CDR2 SNEGSKA (reference sequence). CDR3 sequence reads: CSAKTSWGGEQYF. The CDR3 bases are TGCAGTGCTAAAACCTCGTGGGGCGGCGAGCAGTACTTC.

The DNA of the CDR3 is TGCAGCGTTGAAGAAGACACCTCAGAGACCCAGTACTTC. Translation: CSVEEDTSETQYF. The chain uses TRBV29-1 and TRBJ2-5; D call uncertain. In germline, CDR1 is SQVTM, CDR2 ANQGSEA. Trimming removed 0 bases at V and 4 bases at J, with 9 bases between. CDR3 length: 13 amino acids.

V is TRBV2 and J is TRBJ1-6; TRBD1 might be the D (6 bases). This CDR3 has 16 residues. Germline values: CDR1 SNHLY, CDR2 FYNNEI. V lost 6 bases and J 9 bases, leaving 21 bases between the germline ends. DNA of the CDR3: TGTGCCAGCAGCGATCCAGGGGCAGTACTTAGTTCACCCCTCCACTTT. It is translated as CASSDPGAVLSSPLHF.

V usage is TRBV7-2 and J usage is TRBJ2-3; 9 positions match TRBD1. The junction had 6 bases not matched to a gene; V was cut back by 2 bases and J by 3 bases. CDR3 size: 16 residues. Germline CDR1 and CDR2: SGHTA and FQGNSA. For the CDR3, the DNA is TGTGCCAGCAGCTTACGACAGGGGGTCGGGACAGATACGCAGTATTTT. It specifies CASSLRQGVGTDTQYF. The variable domain in full, with the rest retrieved from reference TRBV7-2 and TRBJ2-3, is GAGVSQSPSNKVTEKGKDVELRCDPISGHTALYWYRQSLGQGLEFLIYFQGNSAPDKSGLPSDRFSAERTGGSVSTLTIQRTQQEDSAVYLCASSLRQGVGTDTQYFGPGTRLTVL.

The genes are TRBV4-3 and TRBJ2-2; 15 positions match TRBD2. V gave up 4 bases and J gave up 2 bases; unmatched junction bases: 2. The CDR3 is made up of 17 amino acids. Germline CDR1 and CDR2: LGHNA and YSLEER. CDR3 sequence reads: CASSRGLAGGNTGELFF. Here the CDR3 DNA reads TGCGCCAGCAGCCGGGGACTAGCGGGGGGCAACACCGGGGAGCTGTTTTTT.

This clonotype has only a few counts. At one end, the junction sequence differs from germline, possibly due to a read error. The chain joins TRBV10-3 to TRBJ1-6; TRBD1 is a possible D gene (6 bases). The CDR3 is 14 residues long. CDR1 is ENHRY and CDR2 is SYGVKD in the germline V gene. The CDR3 reads CAIKGQGPDSPLHF. In DNA form, the CDR3 reads TGTGCCATCAAGGGGCAGGGGCCGGATTCACCCCTTCACTTT.

The chain couples TRBV28 to TRBJ2-1; 10 bases are a match to TRBD1. The germline V gene has CDR1 MDHEN and CDR2 SYDVKM. The length of the CDR3 is 19 residues. J gave up 0 bases and V 4 bases, and 12 bases lay outside the gene matches. The CDR3 here is CASSSYMDRGEGSYNEQFF. The CDR3 coding sequence is TGTGCCAGCAGTTCATACATGGACAGGGGGGAGGGCTCCTACAATGAGCAGTTCTTC. The full variable domain, with the rest looked up from reference TRBV28 and TRBJ2-1, is DVKVTQSSRYLVKRTGEKVFLECVQDMDHENMFWYRQDPGLGLRLIYFSYDVKMKEKGDIPEGYSVSREKKERFSLILESASTNQTSMYLCASSSYMDRGEGSYNEQFFGPGTRLTVL.

The CDR3 reads CASSSTAGPPGTQYF. CDR3 nucleotide sequence: TGTGCCAGCAGCTCGACGGCGGGGCCCCCAGGTACGCAGTATTTT. The chain uses TRBV7-2 and TRBJ2-3, with a tentative D call TRBD2 (6 bases). This CDR3 is 15 amino acids long. Germline assignment: CDR1 SGHTA and CDR2 FQGNSA. V gave up 4 bases and J gave up 8 bases, with 19 bases separating them.

Only a few counts were recorded for this clonotype. V gene TRBV5-1 combines with J gene TRBJ1-2; D is possibly TRBD1 (6 bases). The CDR3 sequence is 15 residues long. Trimming left V 2 bases short and J 4 bases short, with 15 bases between. Germline values: CDR1 SGHRS, CDR2 YFSETQ. The CDR3 nucleotides read TGCGCCAGCAGCTTCGGACAACAAGGGGGCTATGGCTACACCTTC. Its protein product is CASSFGQQGGYGYTF.

The rearrangement links TRBV12-3 or TRBV12-4 to TRBJ2-5, with D maybe TRBD2 (6 bases). V lost 4 bases, J lost 13 bases, and 16 bases lay in between. There are 12 residues in the CDR3. The CDR3 DNA follows: TGTGCCAGCAGTTCCCAGCCGCTAGCGCGGTACTTC. Protein sequence: CASSSQPLARYF.

The V gene is TRBV7-9, the J gene TRBJ2-7; D is ambiguous. This CDR3 comprises 15 residues. Between the trimmed V and J ends, which lost 1 base and 0 bases, there was a span of 10 bases. Germline V gene lookup returns CDR1 SEHNR and CDR2 FQNEAQ (reference sequence). For the CDR3, the DNA is TGTGCCAGCAGCTTAGAAGAAGGGAACTCCTACGAGCAGTACTTC. Residues: CASSLEEGNSYEQYF. The full variable domain, completed using reference TRBV7-9 and TRBJ2-7, is DTGVSQNPRHKITKRGQNVTFRCDPISEHNRLYWYRQTLGQGPEFLTYFQNEAQLEKSRLLSDRFSAERPKGSFSTLEIQRTEQGDSAMYLCASSLEEGNSYEQYFGPGTRLTVT.

The V call is TRBV5-1, the J call TRBJ2-2, with 8 bases matching TRBD1. The CDR3 runs to 16 residues. Trimming removed 7 bases from V and 2 bases from J; junction bases left unmatched: 10. Germline CDR1 reads SGHRS; CDR2 reads YFSETQ. CDR3 sequence (DNA): TGCGCCAGCGGCTCGGGGACAGGTCGTAACACCGGGGAGCTGTTTTTT. This translates into CASGSGTGRNTGELFF.

This clonotype was observed a handful of times. This chain joins TRBV5-1 and TRBJ2-1; 13 bases fit TRBD2. Per germline, CDR1 SGHRS and CDR2 YFSETQ. The V segment lost 0 bases and the J segment 5 bases; nucleotides outside the gene matches: 2. This CDR3 spans 16 amino acids. The CDR3 region has the DNA TGCGCCAGCAGCTTGGGGGGACTAGCGGGGAACAATGAGCAGTTCTTC. Residues: CASSLGGLAGNNEQFF.

This chain joins TRBV2 and TRBJ1-1; the D gene is possibly TRBD1 (6 bases). CDR3 length: 15 amino acids. Deletions cut 10 bases from V and 5 bases from J, with 23 bases between. Germline assignment: CDR1 SNHLY and CDR2 FYNNEI. CDR3 in DNA: TGTGCCATCCCCACAGGTGGACAGCTTACGACTGAAGCTTTCTTT. Translating it yields CAIPTGGQLTTEAFF.

The chain employs TRBV10-3 and TRBJ1-5; D ambiguous. The V gene lost 0 bases and the J gene lost 5 bases, with 11 bases spanning the gap. Germline CDR1 and CDR2: ENHRY and SYGVKD. This CDR3 is built from 15 residues. In DNA form, the CDR3 reads TGTGCCATCAGTGAGTCGGTCACCCGGGATCAGCCCCAGCATTTT. Its translation: CAISESVTRDQPQHF.

The CDR3 is CASRLQSLAGGQETQYF. DNA for the CDR3: TGTGCCAGCAGGCTCCAATCACTAGCGGGGGGACAAGAGACCCAGTACTTC. This chain connects TRBV6-1 to TRBJ2-5; the match to TRBD2 covers 12 bases. Germline assignment: CDR1 MNHNS and CDR2 SASEGT. With V trimmed by 6 bases and J by 2 bases, 10 bases remained unmatched. This CDR3 region has 17 residues.